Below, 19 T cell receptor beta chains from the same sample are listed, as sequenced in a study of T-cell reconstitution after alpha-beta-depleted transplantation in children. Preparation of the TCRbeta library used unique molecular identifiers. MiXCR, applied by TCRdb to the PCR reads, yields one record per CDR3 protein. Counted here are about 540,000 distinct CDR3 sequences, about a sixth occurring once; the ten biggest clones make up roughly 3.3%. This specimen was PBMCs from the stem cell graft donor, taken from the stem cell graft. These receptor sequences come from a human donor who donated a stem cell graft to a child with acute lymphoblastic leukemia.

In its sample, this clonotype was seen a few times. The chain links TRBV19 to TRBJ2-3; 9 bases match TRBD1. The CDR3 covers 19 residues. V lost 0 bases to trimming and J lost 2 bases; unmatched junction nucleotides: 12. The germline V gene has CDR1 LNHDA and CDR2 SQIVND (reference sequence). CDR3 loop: CASSIDHGTGSGDTDTQYF. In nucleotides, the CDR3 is TGTGCCAGTAGTATAGATCATGGGACAGGGTCCGGGGACACAGATACGCAGTATTTT.

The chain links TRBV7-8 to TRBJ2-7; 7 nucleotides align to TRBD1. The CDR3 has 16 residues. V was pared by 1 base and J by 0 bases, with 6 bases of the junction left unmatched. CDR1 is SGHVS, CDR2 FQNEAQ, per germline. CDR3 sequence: CASSLGGQRSSYEQYF. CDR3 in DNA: TGTGCCAGCAGCTTAGGGGGACAGCGAAGCTCCTACGAGCAGTACTTC.

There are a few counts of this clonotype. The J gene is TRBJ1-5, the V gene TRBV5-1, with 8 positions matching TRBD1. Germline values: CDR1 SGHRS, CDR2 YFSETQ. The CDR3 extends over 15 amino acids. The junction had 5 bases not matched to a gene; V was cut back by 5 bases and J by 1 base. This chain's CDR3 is CASRLTGGSNQPQHF. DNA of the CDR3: TGCGCCAGCAGGCTAACAGGGGGAAGCAATCAGCCCCAGCATTTT.

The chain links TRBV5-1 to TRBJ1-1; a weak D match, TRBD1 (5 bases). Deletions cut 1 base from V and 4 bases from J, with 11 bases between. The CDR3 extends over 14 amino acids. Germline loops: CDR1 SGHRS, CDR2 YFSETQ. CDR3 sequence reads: CASSLRGQGTEAFF. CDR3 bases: TGCGCCAGCAGCTTGCGGGGCCAGGGCACTGAAGCTTTCTTT.

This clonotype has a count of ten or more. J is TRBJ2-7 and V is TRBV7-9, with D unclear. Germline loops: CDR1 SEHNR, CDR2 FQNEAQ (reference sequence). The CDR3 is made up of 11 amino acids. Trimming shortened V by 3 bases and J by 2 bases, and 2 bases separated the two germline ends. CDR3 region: CASSFTYEQYF. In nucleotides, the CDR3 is TGTGCCAGCAGCTTCACCTACGAGCAGTACTTC.

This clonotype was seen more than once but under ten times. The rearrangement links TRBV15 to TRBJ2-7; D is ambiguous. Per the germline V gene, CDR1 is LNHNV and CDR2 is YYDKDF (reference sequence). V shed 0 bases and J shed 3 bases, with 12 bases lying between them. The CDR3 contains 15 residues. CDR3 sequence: CATSREREPLYEQYF. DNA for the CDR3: TGTGCCACCAGCAGAGAGCGTGAGCCGCTCTACGAGCAGTACTTC.

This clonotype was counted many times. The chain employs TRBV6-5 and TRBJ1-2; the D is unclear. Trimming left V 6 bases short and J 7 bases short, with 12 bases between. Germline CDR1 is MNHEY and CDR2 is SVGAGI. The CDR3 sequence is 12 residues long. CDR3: CASRKPAGGYTF. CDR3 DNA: TGTGCCAGCAGGAAACCGGCCGGTGGCTACACCTTC.

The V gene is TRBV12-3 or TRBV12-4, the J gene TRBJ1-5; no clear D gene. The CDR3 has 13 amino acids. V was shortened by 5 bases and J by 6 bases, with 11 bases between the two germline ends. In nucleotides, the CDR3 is TGTGCCAGCAGTCCTCGACGAGGTCAGCCCCAGCATTTT. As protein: CASSPRRGQPQHF.

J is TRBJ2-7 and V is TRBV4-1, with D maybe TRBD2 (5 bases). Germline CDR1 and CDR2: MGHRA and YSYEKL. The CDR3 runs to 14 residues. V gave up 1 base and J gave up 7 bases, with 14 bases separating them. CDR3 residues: CASSQGRGPDEQYF. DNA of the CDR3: TGCGCCAGCAGCCAAGGGCGAGGGCCGGATGAGCAGTACTTC.

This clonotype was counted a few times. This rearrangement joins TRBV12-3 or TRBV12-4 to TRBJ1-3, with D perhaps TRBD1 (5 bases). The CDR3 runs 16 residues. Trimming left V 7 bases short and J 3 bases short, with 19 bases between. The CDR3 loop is CASNPTLGQGGNTIYF. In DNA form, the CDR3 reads TGTGCCAGCAACCCAACCCTGGGTCAGGGTGGAAACACCATATATTTT.

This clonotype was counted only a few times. Here the CDR3 DNA reads TGTGCCAGCAGCCAAGATAGGGGGGAGGGAGAGACCCAGTACTTC. Translating it yields CASSQDRGEGETQYF. The V and J genes are TRBV4-2 and TRBJ2-5; tentatively, D is TRBD2 (7 bases). The CDR3 contains 15 residues. Germline-derived CDR1 and CDR2 are LGHNA and YNFKEQ. Trimming removed 0 bases from V and 4 bases from J, with 12 bases in between.

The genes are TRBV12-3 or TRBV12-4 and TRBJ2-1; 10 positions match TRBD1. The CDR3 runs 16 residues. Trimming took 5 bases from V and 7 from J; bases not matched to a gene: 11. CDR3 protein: CASSPRGQGRRNEQFF. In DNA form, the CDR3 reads TGTGCCAGCAGTCCCAGGGGACAGGGGAGGAGGAATGAGCAGTTCTTC.

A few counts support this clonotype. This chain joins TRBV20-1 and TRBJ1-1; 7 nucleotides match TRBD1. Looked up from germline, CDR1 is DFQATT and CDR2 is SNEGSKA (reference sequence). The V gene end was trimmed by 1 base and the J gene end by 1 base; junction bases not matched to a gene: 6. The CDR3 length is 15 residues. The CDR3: CSARVTQGGNTEAFF. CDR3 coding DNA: TGCAGTGCTAGAGTTACGCAGGGGGGGAACACTGAAGCTTTCTTT.

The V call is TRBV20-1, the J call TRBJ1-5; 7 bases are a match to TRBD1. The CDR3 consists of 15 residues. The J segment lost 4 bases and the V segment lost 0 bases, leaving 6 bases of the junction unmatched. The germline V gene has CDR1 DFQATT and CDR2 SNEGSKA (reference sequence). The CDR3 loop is CSARELGQRNQPQHF. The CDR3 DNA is TGCAGTGCTAGAGAGTTGGGACAGAGAAATCAGCCCCAGCATTTT.

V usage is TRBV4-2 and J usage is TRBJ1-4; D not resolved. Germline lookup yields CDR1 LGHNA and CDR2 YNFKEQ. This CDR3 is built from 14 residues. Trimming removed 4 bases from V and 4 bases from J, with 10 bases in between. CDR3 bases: TGTGCCAGCAGCCCCGCCGGGCTTAATGAAAAACTGTTTTTT. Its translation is CASSPAGLNEKLFF.

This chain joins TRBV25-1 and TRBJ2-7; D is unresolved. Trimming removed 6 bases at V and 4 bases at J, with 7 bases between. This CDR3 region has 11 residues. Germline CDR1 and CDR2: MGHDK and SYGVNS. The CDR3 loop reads CASRKVYEQYF. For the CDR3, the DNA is TGTGCCAGCAGAAAGGTTTACGAGCAGTACTTC.

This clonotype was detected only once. In nucleotides, the CDR3 is TGCAGTGCCCGGTTCCGTAACACTGAAGCTTTCTTT. It specifies CSARFRNTEAFF. The chain carries TRBV20-1 and TRBJ1-1; the D is unclear. Trimming stripped 6 bases from V and 2 bases from J, with 10 bases between. The CDR3 length is 12 residues. Germline V gene data show CDR1 as DFQATT and CDR2 as SNEGSKA (reference sequence).

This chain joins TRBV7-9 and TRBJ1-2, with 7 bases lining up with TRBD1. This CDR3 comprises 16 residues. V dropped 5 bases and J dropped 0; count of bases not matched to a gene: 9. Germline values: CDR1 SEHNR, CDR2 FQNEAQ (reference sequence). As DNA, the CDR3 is TGTGCCAGCAGCGACCCGGGACAGCTCTCTAACTATGGCTACACCTTC. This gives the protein CASSDPGQLSNYGYTF.

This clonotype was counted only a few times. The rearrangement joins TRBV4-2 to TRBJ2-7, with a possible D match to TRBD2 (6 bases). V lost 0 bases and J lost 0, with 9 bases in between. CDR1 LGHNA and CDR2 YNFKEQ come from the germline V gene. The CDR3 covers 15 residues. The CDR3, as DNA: TGTGCCAGCAGCCAAGAGGTGACTAGCTCCTACGAGCAGTACTTC. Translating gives CASSQEVTSSYEQYF.